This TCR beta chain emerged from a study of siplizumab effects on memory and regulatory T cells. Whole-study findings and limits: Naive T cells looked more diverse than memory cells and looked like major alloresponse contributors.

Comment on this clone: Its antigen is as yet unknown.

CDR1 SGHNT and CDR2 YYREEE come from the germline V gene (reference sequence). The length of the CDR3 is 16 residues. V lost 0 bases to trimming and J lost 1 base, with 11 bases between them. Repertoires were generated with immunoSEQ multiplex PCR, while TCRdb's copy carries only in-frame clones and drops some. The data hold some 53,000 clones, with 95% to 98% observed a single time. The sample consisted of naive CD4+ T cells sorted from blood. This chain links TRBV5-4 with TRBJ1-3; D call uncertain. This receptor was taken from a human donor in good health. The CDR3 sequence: CASSLGPRGSGNTIYF. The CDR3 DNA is TGTGCCAGCAGCTTGGGACCCCGGGGATCTGGAAACACCATATATTTT.